This T cell receptor beta chain was captured by sequencing in a study of post-analysis software for immune sequencing data. Study-level points and caveats: Compared with controls, patients had more of five TRBV segments, including TRBV5-6, TRBV5-1 and TRBV20-1. Controls' normalized Chao1 diversity significantly exceeded that of multiple sclerosis patients.

For this clonotype: The antigen remains undetermined.

The CDR3 extends over 15 amino acids. V gave up 5 bases and J gave up 7 bases; unmatched junction bases: 5. Germline V CDR1 and CDR2: LNHNV, YYDKDF (reference sequence). Tagging with unique molecular identifiers was a feature of the TCR beta cDNA libraries. From roughly 1 to 10 million T cells, about 500,000 cDNA molecules were obtained. One entry per CDR3 protein, called by TCRdb with MiXCR from the PCR reads. The data contain roughly 800,000 distinct CDR3 sequences, under 60% of them singletons. The chain is built from TRBV15 and TRBJ2-1; 13 bases match TRBD2. Sequencing used blood. This sequence was found in a girl aged 10 to 17 with multiple sclerosis. DNA of the CDR3: TGTGCCACCAGCGAACTAGCGGGAGGGTGGAATGAGCAGTTCTTC. It encodes CATSELAGGWNEQFF. Together with reference TRBV15 and TRBJ2-1, the CDR3 gives the full variable domain: DAMVIQNPRYQVTQFGKPVTLSCSQTLNHNVMYWYQQKSSQAPKLLFHYYDKDFNNEADTPDNFQSRRPNTSFCFLDIRSPGLGDTAMYLCATSELAGGWNEQFFGPGTRLTVL.